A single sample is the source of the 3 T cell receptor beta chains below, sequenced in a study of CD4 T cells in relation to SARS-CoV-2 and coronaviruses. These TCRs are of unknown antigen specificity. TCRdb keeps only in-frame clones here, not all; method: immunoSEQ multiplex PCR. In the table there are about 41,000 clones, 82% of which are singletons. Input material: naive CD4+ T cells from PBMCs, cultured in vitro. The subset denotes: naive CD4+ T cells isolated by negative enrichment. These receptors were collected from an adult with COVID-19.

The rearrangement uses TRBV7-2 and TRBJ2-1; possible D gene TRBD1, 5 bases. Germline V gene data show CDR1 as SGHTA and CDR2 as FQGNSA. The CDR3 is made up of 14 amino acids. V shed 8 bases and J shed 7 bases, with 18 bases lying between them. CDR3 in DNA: TGTGCCAGCGGAAGCAGAATCCCAGGGAATGAGCAGTTCTTC. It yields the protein CASGSRIPGNEQFF.

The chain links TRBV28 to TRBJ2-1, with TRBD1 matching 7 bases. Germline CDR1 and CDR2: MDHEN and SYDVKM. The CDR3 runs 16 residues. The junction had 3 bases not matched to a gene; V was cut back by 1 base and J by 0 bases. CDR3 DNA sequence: TGTGCCAGCAGTTTATTCTCAGGGGGCTCCTACAATGAGCAGTTCTTC. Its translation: CASSLFSGGSYNEQFF.

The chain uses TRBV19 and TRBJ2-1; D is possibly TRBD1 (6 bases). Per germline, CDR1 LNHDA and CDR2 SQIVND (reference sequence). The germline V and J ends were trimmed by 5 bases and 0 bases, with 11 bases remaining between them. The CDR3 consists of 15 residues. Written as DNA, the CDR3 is TGTGCCAGTAGTTCTGGACAGAGCTCCTACAATGAGCAGTTCTTC. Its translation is CASSSGQSSYNEQFF.